The text below deals with one T cell receptor beta chain. Its antigen is currently unknown. This record comes from a study of STAT3 mutations in large granular lymphocyte leukemia. This CDR3 region has 14 residues. The germline V gene encodes CDR1 ENHRY and CDR2 SYGVKD. With 4 bases removed from V and 0 bases from J, the gap between germline ends came to 8 bases. Using immunoSEQ multiplex PCR, the repertoire was profiled, and TCRdb retains in-frame clones only, with some absent. The data contain over 9,000 clones, 85% of them singletons. Overall study results and limits: No sample exists from the first appearance of each clone. At least one immunodominant TCR beta clonotype appeared in every T-cell large granular lymphocyte leukemia patient.

The sample comprised peripheral blood mononuclear cells. This sequence was found in an elderly man with T-cell large granular lymphocyte leukemia. Some clones in this sample may be carry-over from other donors' samples. This chain joins TRBV10-3 and TRBJ2-3; the D gene is possibly TRBD2 (5 bases). CDR3 protein: CAISGSGSTDTQYF. CDR3 nucleotide sequence: TGTGCCATCAGTGGGTCGGGGAGCACAGATACGCAGTATTTT.